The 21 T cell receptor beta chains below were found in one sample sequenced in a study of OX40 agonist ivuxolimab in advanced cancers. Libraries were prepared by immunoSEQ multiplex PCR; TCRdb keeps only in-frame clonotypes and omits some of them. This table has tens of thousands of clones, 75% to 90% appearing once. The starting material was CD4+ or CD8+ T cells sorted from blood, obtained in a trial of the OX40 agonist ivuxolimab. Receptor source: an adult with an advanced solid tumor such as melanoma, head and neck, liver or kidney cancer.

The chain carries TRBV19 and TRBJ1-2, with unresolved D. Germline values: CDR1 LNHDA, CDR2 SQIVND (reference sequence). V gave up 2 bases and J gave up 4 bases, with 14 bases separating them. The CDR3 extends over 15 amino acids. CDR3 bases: TGTGCCAGTAGTATAAGGTCCCTCTTTTCCTATGGCTACACCTTC. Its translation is CASSIRSLFSYGYTF.

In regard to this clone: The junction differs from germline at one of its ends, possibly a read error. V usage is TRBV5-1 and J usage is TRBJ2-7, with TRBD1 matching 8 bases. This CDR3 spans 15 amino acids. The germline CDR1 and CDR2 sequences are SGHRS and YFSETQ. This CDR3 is CASRTKNGQGKTAPF. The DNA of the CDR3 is TGCGCCAGCAGAACGAAAAACGGACAGGGCAAAACAGCCCCCTTC.

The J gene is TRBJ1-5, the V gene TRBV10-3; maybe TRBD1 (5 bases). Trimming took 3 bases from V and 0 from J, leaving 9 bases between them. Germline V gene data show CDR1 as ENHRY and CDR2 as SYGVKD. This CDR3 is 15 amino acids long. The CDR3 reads CAISEGAYSNQPQHF. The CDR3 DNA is TGTGCCATCAGTGAAGGGGCTTATAGCAATCAGCCCCAGCATTTT.

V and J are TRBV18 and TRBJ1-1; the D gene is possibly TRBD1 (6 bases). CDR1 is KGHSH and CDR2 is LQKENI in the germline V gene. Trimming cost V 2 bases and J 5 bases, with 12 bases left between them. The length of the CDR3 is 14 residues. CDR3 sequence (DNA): TGTGCCAGCTCACCAGCTGGGGGGCAGACTGAAGCTTTCTTT. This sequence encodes CASSPAGGQTEAFF.

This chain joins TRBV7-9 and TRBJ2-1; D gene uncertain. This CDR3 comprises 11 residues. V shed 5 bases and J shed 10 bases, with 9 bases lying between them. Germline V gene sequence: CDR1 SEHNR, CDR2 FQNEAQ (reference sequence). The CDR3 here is CASSPVGEQFF. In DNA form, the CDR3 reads TGTGCCAGCAGCCCCGTGGGGGAGCAGTTCTTC.

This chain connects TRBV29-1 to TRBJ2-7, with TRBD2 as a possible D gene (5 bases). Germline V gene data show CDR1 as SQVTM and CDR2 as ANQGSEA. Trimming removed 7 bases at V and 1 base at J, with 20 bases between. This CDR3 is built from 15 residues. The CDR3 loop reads CSAPSSGATSYEQYF. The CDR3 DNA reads TGCAGCGCCCCCTCCAGCGGAGCCACGTCCTACGAGCAGTACTTC.

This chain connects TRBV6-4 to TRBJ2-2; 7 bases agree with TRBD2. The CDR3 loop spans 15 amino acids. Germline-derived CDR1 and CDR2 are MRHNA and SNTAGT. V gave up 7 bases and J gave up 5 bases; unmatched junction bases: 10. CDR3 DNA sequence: TGTGCCAGCAAAGAGCGGGAAGGAGGGACCGGGGAGCTGTTTTTT. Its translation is CASKEREGGTGELFF.

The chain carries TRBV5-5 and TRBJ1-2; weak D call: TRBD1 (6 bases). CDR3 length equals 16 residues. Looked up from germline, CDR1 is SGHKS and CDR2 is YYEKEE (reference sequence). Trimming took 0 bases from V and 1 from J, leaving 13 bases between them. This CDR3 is CASSLVGGAGNYGYTF. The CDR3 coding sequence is TGTGCCAGCAGCTTGGTTGGGGGCGCGGGTAACTATGGCTACACCTTC.

The chain's CDR3 is CASGGGRISDTQYF. CDR3 DNA sequence: TGTGCTAGTGGTGGGGGACGGATCTCAGATACGCAGTATTTT. The chain uses TRBV12-5 and TRBJ2-3; D tentatively reads TRBD1 or TRBD2 (5 bases each). Germline values: CDR1 LGHNT, CDR2 FRNRAP. This CDR3 comprises 14 residues. V was cut by 5 bases and J by 4 bases, with 13 bases left in between.

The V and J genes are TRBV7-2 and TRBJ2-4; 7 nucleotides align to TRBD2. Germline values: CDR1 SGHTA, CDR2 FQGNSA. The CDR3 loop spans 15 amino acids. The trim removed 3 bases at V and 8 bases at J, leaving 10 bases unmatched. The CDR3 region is CASSFRAGSLDIQYF. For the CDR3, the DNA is TGTGCCAGCAGCTTTCGAGCGGGATCGTTGGACATTCAGTACTTC.

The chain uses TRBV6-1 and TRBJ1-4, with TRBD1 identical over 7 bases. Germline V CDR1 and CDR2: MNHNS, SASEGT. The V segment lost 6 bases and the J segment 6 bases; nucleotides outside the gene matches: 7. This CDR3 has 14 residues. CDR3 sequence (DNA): TGTGCCAGCAGGTCCGCAGGGACAGATGAAAAACTGTTTTTT. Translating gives CASRSAGTDEKLFF.

The CDR3, as DNA: TGTGCCAGCACCGAAAGGCGGACTGGAGCCTACGAGCAGTACTTC. This gives the protein CASTERRTGAYEQYF. The chain carries TRBV6-1 and TRBJ2-7, with D maybe TRBD2 (5 bases). The germline CDR1 and CDR2 sequences are MNHNS and SASEGT. This CDR3 spans 15 amino acids. V shed 7 bases and J shed 2 bases, with 18 bases lying between them.

CDR3 loop: CASSPRGQNTEAFF. Here the CDR3 DNA reads TGTGCCAGCTCACCACGGGGACAGAACACTGAAGCTTTCTTT. The chain links TRBV18 to TRBJ1-1, with D maybe TRBD1 (6 bases). Germline CDR1 is KGHSH and CDR2 is LQKENI. The CDR3 sequence is 14 residues long. The V end was cut by 1 base, the J end by 1 base, with 7 bases between.

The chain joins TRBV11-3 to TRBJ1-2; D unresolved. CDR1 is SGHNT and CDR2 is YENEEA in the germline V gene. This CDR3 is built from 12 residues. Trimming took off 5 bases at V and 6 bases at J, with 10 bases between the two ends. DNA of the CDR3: TGTGCCAGCAGCACCGTCGAAAATGGCTACACCTTC. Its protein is CASSTVENGYTF. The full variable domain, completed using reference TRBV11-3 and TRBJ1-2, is EAGVVQSPRYKIIEKKQPVAFWCNPISGHNTLYWYLQNLGQGPELLIRYENEEAVDDSQLPKDRFSAERLKGVDSTLKIQPAELGDSAVYLCASSTVENGYTFGSGTRLTVV.

Here the CDR3 DNA reads TGTGCCAGCAGCCCCGGGACAGCGAACACTGAAGCTTTCTTT. As protein: CASSPGTANTEAFF. The chain recombines TRBV7-3 with TRBJ1-1; 7 bases match TRBD1. Per germline, CDR1 SGHTA and CDR2 FQGTGA. CDR3 size: 14 residues. J was trimmed by 1 base and V by 5 bases; bases with no gene match: 4.

The chain's CDR3 is CASSLLDYTTGELFF. Here the CDR3 DNA reads TGCGCCAGCAGCTTACTCGACTACACCACCGGGGAGCTGTTTTTT. The chain employs TRBV5-1 and TRBJ2-2, with a tentative D call TRBD2 (5 bases). V was trimmed by 2 bases and J by 4 bases, leaving 12 bases between them. This CDR3 spans 15 amino acids. Germline CDR1 reads SGHRS; CDR2 reads YFSETQ.

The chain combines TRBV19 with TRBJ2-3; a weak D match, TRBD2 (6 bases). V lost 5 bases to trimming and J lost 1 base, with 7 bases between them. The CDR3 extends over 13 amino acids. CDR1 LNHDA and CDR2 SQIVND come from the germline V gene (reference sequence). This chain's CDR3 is CASSPGGTDTQYF. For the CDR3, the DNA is TGTGCCAGTAGTCCGGGAGGCACAGATACGCAGTATTTT. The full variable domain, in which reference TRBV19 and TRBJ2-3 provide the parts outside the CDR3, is DGGITQSPKYLFRKEGQNVTLSCEQNLNHDAMYWYRQDPGQGLRLIYYSQIVNDFQKGDIAEGYSVSREKKESFPLTVTSAQKNPTAFYLCASSPGGTDTQYFGPGTRLTVL.

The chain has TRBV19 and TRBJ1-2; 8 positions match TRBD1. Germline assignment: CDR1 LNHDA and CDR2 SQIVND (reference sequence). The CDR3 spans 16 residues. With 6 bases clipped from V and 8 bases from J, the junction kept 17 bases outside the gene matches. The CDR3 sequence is CASSRTLQGVRRGYTF. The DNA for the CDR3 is TGTGCCAGTAGCCGAACCCTACAGGGGGTAAGGAGAGGCTACACCTTC.

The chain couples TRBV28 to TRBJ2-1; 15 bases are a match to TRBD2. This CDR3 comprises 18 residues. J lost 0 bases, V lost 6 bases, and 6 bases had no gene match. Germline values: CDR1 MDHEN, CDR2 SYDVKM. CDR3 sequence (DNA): TGTGCCAGCAGCCCGGGACTAGCGGGAGGACGCTCCTACAATGAGCAGTTCTTC. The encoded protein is CASSPGLAGGRSYNEQFF.

The CDR3 loop is CASSIWGGAGGNTIYF. CDR3 coding DNA: TGTGCCAGTAGTATTTGGGGGGGCGCGGGCGGAAACACCATATATTTT. The rearrangement joins TRBV19 to TRBJ1-3; maybe TRBD1 (6 bases). The V gene lost 3 bases and the J gene lost 4 bases, with 16 bases spanning the gap. This CDR3 has 16 residues. CDR1 and CDR2 from the germline V gene are LNHDA and SQIVND (reference sequence).

CDR3 nucleotide sequence: TGTGCCAGCAGCAGGGACGGGGCGGCCAATGAGCAGTTCTTC. It is translated as CASSRDGAANEQFF. The V and J genes are TRBV6-5 and TRBJ2-1; D possibly matches TRBD1 or TRBD2 (5 bases each). Trimming stripped 6 bases from V and 6 bases from J, with 15 bases between. CDR3 length equals 14 residues. CDR1 and CDR2 from the germline V gene are MNHEY and SVGAGI.